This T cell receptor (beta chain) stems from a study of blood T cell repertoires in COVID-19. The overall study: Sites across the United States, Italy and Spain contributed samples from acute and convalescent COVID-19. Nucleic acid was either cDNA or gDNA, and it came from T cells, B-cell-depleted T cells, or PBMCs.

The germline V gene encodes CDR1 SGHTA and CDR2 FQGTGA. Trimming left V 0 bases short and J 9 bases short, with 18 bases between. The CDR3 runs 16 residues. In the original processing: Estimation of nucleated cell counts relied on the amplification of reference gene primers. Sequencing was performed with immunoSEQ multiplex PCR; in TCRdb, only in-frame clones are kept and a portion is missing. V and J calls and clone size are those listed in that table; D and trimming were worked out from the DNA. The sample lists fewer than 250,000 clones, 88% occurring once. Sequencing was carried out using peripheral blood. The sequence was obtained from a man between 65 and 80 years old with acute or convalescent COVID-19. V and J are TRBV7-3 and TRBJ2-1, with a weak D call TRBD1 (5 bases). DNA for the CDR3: TGTGCCAGCAGCTTAACGGGTCCGGGCAGGGTCGGTGAGCAGTTCTTC. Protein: CASSLTGPGRVGEQFF.